The rows below give T cell receptor beta chains drawn from one sample of a study of OX40 agonist ivuxolimab in advanced cancers. Profiling relied on immunoSEQ multiplex PCR, and the TCRdb table lists in-frame clones only, not all of them. The sample gives about 60,000 clones, about 88% of which show up once; about 3.8% is in the top ten. The sample was CD4+ or CD8+ T cells sorted from blood, taken in a trial of the OX40 agonist ivuxolimab. The source of these receptors is an adult with an advanced solid tumor such as melanoma, head and neck, liver or kidney cancer. The conserved cysteine and the conserved F or W are not part of the CDR3 here.

V: TRBV28; J: TRBJ1-1; CDR3: ASARKSDTEAF
V: TRBV6-1; J: TRBJ2-5; CDR3: ASRAAGRETQY
V: TRBV11-3; J: TRBJ2-2; CDR3: ASSGNPQGLGGELF
V: TRBV9; J: TRBJ1-1; CDR3: ASSVDSLNTEAF
V: TRBV4-3; J: TRBJ2-2; CDR3: ASSQDRMGGRELF
V: TRBV5-8; J: TRBJ1-2; CDR3: ASSLVAALNYGYT
V: TRBV2; J: TRBJ1-2; CDR3: ASSRGGGYT
V: TRBV7-6; J: TRBJ2-2; CDR3: ASSSDTTGELF
V: TRBV20-1; J: TRBJ1-2; CDR3: SATDRYGYT
V: TRBV28; J: TRBJ1-1; CDR3: ASSLLNGNTEAF
V: TRBV7-9; J: TRBJ2-5; CDR3: ASSPGDRAGSPQETQY
V: TRBV27; J: TRBJ2-7; CDR3: ASRPGQSPYEQY
V: TRBV11-3; J: TRBJ2-3; CDR3: ASSLEGQGSDTQY
V: TRBV5-5; J: TRBJ1-2; CDR3: ASSSGQGAARDGYT
V: TRBV18; J: TRBJ2-1; CDR3: ASSPLSGAYNEQF
V: TRBV28; J: TRBJ2-1; CDR3: ASSLNSAEQF
V: TRBV5-1; J: TRBJ2-1; CDR3: ASSSEWGYNEQF
V: TRBV7-9; J: TRBJ1-2; CDR3: ASSPWSQRPKDYGYT
V: TRBV7-2; J: TRBJ1-1; CDR3: ASSLRGGGLNTEAF
V: TRBV7-2; J: TRBJ1-1; CDR3: ASSRRTGPEAF
V: TRBV7-6; J: TRBJ1-1; CDR3: ASSQGRGTEAF
V: TRBV19; J: TRBJ1-3; CDR3: ASSPRRASSGNTIY
V: TRBV18; J: TRBJ1-2; CDR3: ASSPYKEGYT
V: TRBV5-4; J: TRBJ1-3; CDR3: ASSGGSLSGNTIY
V: TRBV7-9; J: TRBJ2-2; CDR3: ASSTELDTGELF
V: TRBV11-1; J: TRBJ2-3; CDR3: ASSVTDTQY
V: TRBV10-2; J: TRBJ2-7; CDR3: ASNWDWGYEQY
V: TRBV7-8; J: TRBJ1-1; CDR3: ASSYPGSLPREAF
V: TRBV7-9; J: TRBJ2-1; CDR3: ASSPRLVEGNEQF
V: TRBV21-1; J: TRBJ2-3; CDR3: ASSKVRTSLPADTQY
V: TRBV4-1; J: TRBJ2-3; CDR3: ASSQDQDLTDTQY
V: TRBV28; J: TRBJ1-2; CDR3: ATNIGGEGYGYT
V: TRBV5-1; J: TRBJ1-5; CDR3: ASSLAGDQPQH
V: TRBV14; J: TRBJ1-1; CDR3: ASSHQTNTEAF
V: TRBV30; J: TRBJ1-3; CDR3: AWSDRNTIY
V: TRBV2; J: TRBJ2-3; CDR3: ASSPRGQTDTQY
V: TRBV18; J: TRBJ2-1; CDR3: ASSPLKGRNEQF
V: TRBV9; J: TRBJ2-5; CDR3: ASSGTGGMGTQY
V: TRBV2; J: TRBJ1-2; CDR3: ASSYST
V: TRBV5-8; J: TRBJ2-7; CDR3: ASTLMAQGRQY